This record covers a single T cell receptor (beta chain). Its antigen is not identified. Sequenced by immunoSEQ multiplex PCR; TCRdb stores in-frame clones only, minus some. This table holds under 30,000 clones, just over 90% found once. Time point given: new active TB diagnosis, blood taken before or within 7 days of starting treatment. Unsorted cryopreserved PBMC were sequenced, averaging around 99,000 T cells per clinical donor. This sample was included in a study of T cells in tuberculosis. The wider study: IGRA-negative adolescents, IGRA-positive adolescents with latent tuberculosis and adults with active tuberculosis formed this South African cohort. Samples predate treatment or fall within its first 7 days. Study-wide results and caveats: Active tuberculosis patients had shorter CDR3-alpha; the beta difference was nonsignificant.

The CDR3 covers 15 residues. Germline-derived CDR1 and CDR2 are MDHEN and SYDVKM. Trimming cost V 6 bases and J 0 bases, with 12 bases left between them. The J gene is TRBJ1-5, the V gene TRBV28; D is unclear. The receptor comes from an adult with tuberculosis. The source material was PBMCs, sampled at tuberculosis diagnosis. CDR3 sequence reads: CASRPNRDSNQPQHF. CDR3 nucleotide sequence: TGTGCCAGCAGGCCAAACCGGGATAGCAATCAGCCCCAGCATTTT.